A selection of T cell receptor beta chains follows, all from one sample in a study of blood T cell repertoires in COVID-19. TCRdb's table, derived via immunoSEQ multiplex PCR, lists solely in-frame clones and lacks some. There are just over 300,000 clones in the sample; just under 90% occur only once, and approximately 1.8% lies in the top ten. The sequenced material came from peripheral blood. Every receptor here comes from a woman aged 30 to 39 with COVID-19, enrolled during active disease. Both conserved end residues are part of each CDR3. D genes are given only for firm matches. Rows may omit the clone size; those that give it use once, few, many or a size class.

>TRBJ2-5|NA|NA|TRBV10-3
CAIAAPGETQYF
TGTGCCATCGCGGCCCCAGGGGAGACCCAGTACTTC
>TRBJ1-1|NA|NA|TRBV5-1
CASSIVQGKNTEAFF
TGCGCCAGCAGCATCGTTCAGGGAAAGAACACTGAAGCTTTCTTT
>TRBJ2-2|NA|NA|TRBV3-1/TRBV3-2
CASSYRTGELFF
TGTGCCAGCAGCTATCGCACCGGGGAGCTGTTTTTT
>TRBJ1-2|NA|NA|TRBV12-3/TRBV12-4
CASSQTNYGYTF
TGTGCCAGCAGTCAAACAAACTATGGCTACACCTTC
>TRBJ2-2|NA|TRBD1|TRBV6-2/TRBV6-3
CASSYEGGPGELFF
TGTGCCAGCAGTTACGAAGGGGGCCCCGGGGAGCTGTTTTTT
>TRBJ2-3|NA|TRBD1|TRBV11-2
CASSYDRGQGAEDTQYF
TGTGCCAGCAGCTACGATCGCGGACAGGGGGCGGAAGATACGCAGTATTTT
>TRBJ2-2|NA|NA|TRBV5-4
CASSLLTRTNTGELFF
TGTGCCAGCAGCTTGTTGACACGGACTAACACCGGGGAGCTGTTTTTT
>TRBJ1-2|NA|NA|TRBV4-1
CASSQEDGGYGYTF
TGCGCCAGCAGCCAGGAGGACGGAGGCTATGGCTACACCTTC
>TRBJ1-3|NA|NA|TRBV3-1/TRBV3-2
CASSQSPTGNTIYF
TGTGCCAGCAGTCAGTCTCCCACTGGAAACACCATATATTTT
>TRBJ2-3|NA|TRBD2|TRBV11-1
CASSSFNGGATDTQYF
TGTGCCAGCAGCTCCTTTAACGGGGGGGCTACAGATACGCAGTATTTT
>TRBJ2-7|NA|TRBD1|TRBV5-4
CASSLVTGAYEQYF
TGTGCCAGCAGCTTGGTAACAGGGGCCTACGAGCAGTACTTC
>TRBJ1-1|NA|NA|TRBV4-1
CASSSYDPGTEAFF
TGCGCCAGCAGCTCTTACGACCCGGGGACTGAAGCTTTCTTT
>TRBJ2-3|NA|TRBD1|TRBV28
CASSFLTGPTDTQYF
TGTGCCAGCAGTTTTTTGACAGGGCCCACAGATACGCAGTATTTT
>TRBJ1-1|NA|NA|TRBV19
CASSIVLGAPEAFF
TGTGCCAGTAGTATAGTTCTAGGGGCCCCTGAAGCTTTCTTT
>TRBJ1-5|NA|NA|TRBV3-1/TRBV3-2
CASSQFTASSTNQPQHF
TGTGCCAGCAGCCAGTTCACAGCTTCCTCTACCAATCAGCCCCAGCATTTT
>TRBJ1-4|NA|TRBD1|TRBV5-1
CASSQTGGGEKLFF
TGCGCCAGCAGCCAAACAGGGGGGGGCGAAAAACTGTTTTTT
>TRBJ2-1|NA|NA|TRBV2
CASSPYRDNEQFF
TGTGCCAGCAGTCCCTACCGAGACAATGAGCAGTTCTTC
>TRBJ2-2|NA|TRBD2|TRBV6-5
CASLILAGGTGELFF
TGTGCCAGCCTTATCCTAGCGGGGGGCACCGGGGAGCTGTTTTTT
>TRBJ1-2|NA|NA|TRBV19
CASSNSRYGYTF
TGTGCCAGTAGTAACAGTAGGTATGGCTACACCTTC
>TRBJ1-4|NA|TRBD1|TRBV19
CASSPGTGKGEKLFF
TGTGCCAGTAGTCCCGGGACAGGGAAAGGTGAAAAACTGTTTTTT
>TRBJ2-1|NA|NA|TRBV29-1
CSVEDRADYYNEQFF
TGCAGCGTTGAAGATCGCGCCGATTACTACAATGAGCAGTTCTTC
>TRBJ2-2|NA|NA|TRBV5-1
CASSIIARGTGELFF
TGCGCCAGCAGCATTATAGCGAGGGGGACCGGGGAGCTGTTTTTT
>TRBJ1-3|NA|NA|TRBV7-9
CASSLRGSSGNTIYF
TGTGCCAGCAGCTTAAGAGGGAGCTCTGGAAACACCATATATTTT
>TRBJ1-5|NA|TRBD1|TRBV30
CAWGQAGNQPQHF
TGTGCCTGGGGACAGGCCGGCAATCAGCCCCAGCATTTT
>TRBJ1-1|NA|NA|TRBV15
CATSREVGRAFF
TGTGCCACCAGCAGAGAAGTTGGCCGAGCTTTCTTT
>TRBJ2-6|NA|TRBD2|TRBV11-3
CASLGLGRSGANVLTF
TGTGCCAGCCTCGGACTAGGACGCTCTGGGGCCAACGTCCTGACTTTC
>TRBJ2-2|NA|NA|TRBV14
CASSQLDRDTGELFF
TGTGCCAGCAGCCAACTCGACAGAGACACCGGGGAGCTGTTTTTT
>TRBJ2-2|NA|NA|TRBV5-4
CASSRGGVDGELFF
TGTGCCAGCAGCCGGGGCGGGGTGGACGGGGAGCTGTTTTTT
>TRBJ1-5|NA|NA|TRBV6-6
CASSYYGQSNQPQHF
TGTGCCAGCAGTTACTATGGACAGAGCAATCAGCCCCAGCATTTT
>TRBJ1-5|NA|NA|TRBV5-1
CASSAGERQPQHF
TGCGCCAGCAGCGCAGGGGAACGTCAGCCCCAGCATTTT
>TRBJ2-2|once|TRBD1|TRBV5-4
CASSHPGQGATGELFF
TGTGCCAGCAGCCACCCCGGACAGGGGGCAACCGGGGAGCTGTTTTTT
>TRBJ2-5|few|NA|TRBV18
CASSPGQQETQYF
TGTGCCAGCTCACCGGGGCAGCAAGAGACCCAGTACTTC
>TRBJ1-2|NA|TRBD1|TRBV7-2
CASSPRQGNYGYTF
TGTGCCAGCAGCCCCCGACAGGGGAACTATGGCTACACCTTC
>TRBJ2-5|NA|NA|TRBV6-6
CASSTPRQGQETQYF
TGTGCCAGCAGTACCCCCAGGCAGGGCCAAGAGACCCAGTACTTC
>TRBJ1-3|NA|NA|TRBV3-1/TRBV3-2
CASKQGVRGNTIYF
TGTGCCAGCAAACAAGGGGTGCGTGGAAACACCATATATTTT
>TRBJ2-3|NA|NA|TRBV19
CASSTGGNTDTQYF
TGTGCCAGTAGTACCGGGGGTAACACAGATACGCAGTATTTT
>TRBJ2-2|NA|TRBD2|TRBV5-1
CASSAQLAGGYANTGELFF
TGCGCCAGCAGCGCCCAACTAGCGGGGGGATATGCGAACACCGGGGAGCTGTTTTTT
>TRBJ2-5|NA|TRBD2|TRBV28
CATRGGWETQYF
TGTGCCACCCGGGGGGGTTGGGAGACCCAGTACTTC
>TRBJ1-5|NA|NA|TRBV10-3
CAISESTGAQPQHF
TGTGCCATCAGTGAGTCGACAGGCGCCCAGCCCCAGCATTTT
>TRBJ1-2|few|NA|TRBV5-1
CASSLGQRNGYTF
TGCGCCAGCAGCTTGGGTCAGAGGAATGGCTACACCTTC
>TRBJ2-1|NA|TRBD1|TRBV9
CASSGVARTGQFF
TGTGCCAGCAGCGGAGTAGCTAGGACAGGGCAGTTCTTC
>TRBJ2-3|NA|TRBD2|TRBV19
CASSIGLAGGLRTDTQYF
TGTGCCAGTAGTATAGGACTAGCGGGGGGGCTTCGGACAGATACGCAGTATTTT
>TRBJ1-6|NA|NA|TRBV5-4
CASSLDLYSPLHF
TGTGCCAGCAGCTTGGATCTCTATTCACCCCTCCACTTT
>TRBJ1-4|NA|NA|TRBV2
CASSEQGSPGEKLFF
TGTGCCAGCAGTGAACAGGGCTCCCCTGGTGAAAAACTGTTTTTT
>TRBJ2-3|NA|TRBD2|TRBV5-1
CASSFERGGPDTQYF
TGCGCCAGCAGCTTTGAGCGGGGGGGTCCGGATACGCAGTATTTT
>TRBJ2-7|NA|TRBD1|TRBV7-2
CASSADRGTYEQYF
TGTGCCAGCAGCGCCGACAGGGGAACCTACGAGCAGTACTTC
>TRBJ1-1|NA|NA|TRBV6-1
CASSEWAENTEAFF
TGTGCCAGCAGTGAGTGGGCAGAGAACACTGAAGCTTTCTTT
>TRBJ2-5|NA|NA|TRBV18
CASSRSRGRETQYF
TGTGCCAGCTCACGAAGCCGGGGGAGGGAGACCCAGTACTTC
>TRBJ1-1|NA|NA|TRBV15
CATSWGLLNTEAFF
TGTGCCACCAGCTGGGGACTGTTGAACACTGAAGCTTTCTTT
>TRBJ1-3|NA|NA|TRBV4-1
CASSQARGISGNTIYF
TGCGCCAGCAGCCAAGCCCGGGGAATCTCTGGAAACACCATATATTTT
>TRBJ2-7|few|NA|TRBV5-6
CASSLVPLRDGGGHEQYF
TGTGCCAGCAGCTTGGTTCCCCTACGGGACGGAGGGGGCCACGAGCAGTACTTC
>TRBJ1-6|NA|TRBD1|TRBV18
CASSGQDGSPLHF
TGTGCCAGCTCGGGACAGGATGGTTCACCCCTCCACTTT
>TRBJ1-1|NA|NA|TRBV5-1
CASSPGGRGANTEAFF
TGCGCCAGCAGCCCCGGGGGACGGGGGGCGAACACTGAAGCTTTCTTT